This T cell receptor (beta chain) comes out of a study of T cell responses to AZD1222 COVID-19 vaccine. Findings of the study overall: Spike was spanned by vaccine-associated CD4 TCRs, with dominance at 160-218 and 743-854. In a largely white British group with more females than males, clonal diversity was possibly underestimated.

Data came from immunoSEQ multiplex PCR; TCRdb stores just in-frame clones and leaves some out. The repertoire holds some 160,000 clones, 85% to 95% seen once, with around 0.9% in the top ten. Points on this clone: The antigen is unknown.

Germline CDR1 KGHDR, CDR2 SFDVKD. Trimming took off 7 bases at V and 6 bases at J, with 17 bases between the two ends. The CDR3 is made up of 15 amino acids. The source was peripheral blood, collected on day 0 of AZD1222 vaccination. The chain combines TRBV24-1 with TRBJ2-2, with D perhaps TRBD1 (8 bases). This sequence originates from an adult in good health. The CDR3: CATSQTGEGPGELFF. CDR3 DNA: TGTGCCACCAGCCAGACAGGGGAGGGACCCGGGGAGCTGTTTTTT.